The 3 T cell receptor beta chains below come from one sample, sequenced in a study of a mutant IDH1 vaccine in newly diagnosed glioma. Time point in this sample: week 23, last vaccination. Vaccination comprised doses that each held 300 ug of mutant IDH1 20-mer peptide, plus topical imiquimod. These receptors have no identified antigens. Clones were read by immunoSEQ multiplex PCR, and TCRdb kept only the in-frame ones, dropping some. Among around 28,000 clones listed, roughly 80% were seen once. The specimen was PBMCs, collected from a glioma patient whose treatment included an IDH1 peptide vaccine. Every receptor here comes from a woman in her thirties with glioma.

The chain uses TRBV6-5 and TRBJ2-7, with TRBD2 identical over 13 bases. V lost 2 bases and J lost 7; bases outside the gene matches: 8. The CDR3 loop spans 16 amino acids. CDR1 is MNHEY and CDR2 is SVGAGI in the germline V gene. CDR3 bases: TGTGCCAGCAGTTACGCAGGGACTAGCGGGGCGGGAGAGCAGTACTTC. Protein: CASSYAGTSGAGEQYF.

This clone was seen more than once but under ten times. The V gene is TRBV19, the J gene TRBJ1-1; TRBD1 might be the D (6 bases). Germline CDR1 and CDR2: LNHDA and SQIVND (reference sequence). The germline V and J ends were trimmed by 9 bases and 5 bases, with 10 bases remaining between them. The CDR3 has 11 residues. The CDR3 region is CASGQTTEAFF. The CDR3 DNA reads TGTGCCAGCGGACAGACGACTGAAGCTTTCTTT. Complete variable domain (other parts from reference TRBV19 and TRBJ1-1): DGGITQSPKYLFRKEGQNVTLSCEQNLNHDAMYWYRQDPGQGLRLIYYSQIVNDFQKGDIAEGYSVSREKKESFPLTVTSAQKNPTAFYLCASGQTTEAFFGQGTRLTVV.

The chain joins TRBV7-6 to TRBJ1-2, with D unresolved. Trimming removed 1 base from V and 6 bases from J, with 9 bases in between. Germline V lookup: CDR1 SGHVS, CDR2 FNYEAQ. The CDR3 runs to 13 residues. Here the CDR3 DNA reads TGTGCCAGCAGCTTAGGCTTTCGGGATGGCTACACCTTC. This encodes CASSLGFRDGYTF.